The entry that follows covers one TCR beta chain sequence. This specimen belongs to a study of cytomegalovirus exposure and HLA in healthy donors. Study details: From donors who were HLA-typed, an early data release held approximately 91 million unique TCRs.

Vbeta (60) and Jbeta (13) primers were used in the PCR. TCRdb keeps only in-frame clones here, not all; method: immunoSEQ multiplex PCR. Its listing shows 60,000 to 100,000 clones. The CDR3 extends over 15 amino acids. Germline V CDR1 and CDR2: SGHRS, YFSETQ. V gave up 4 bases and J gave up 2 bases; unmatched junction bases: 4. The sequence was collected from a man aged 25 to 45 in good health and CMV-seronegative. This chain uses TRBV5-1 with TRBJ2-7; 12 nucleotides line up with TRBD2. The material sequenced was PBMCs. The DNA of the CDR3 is TGCGCCAGCAGCCCGACTAGCGGGGGACCCTACGAGCAGTACTTC. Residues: CASSPTSGGPYEQYF.